What follows are 24 T cell receptor beta chains derived from one specimen sequenced in a study of blood T cell repertoires in COVID-19. The assay was immunoSEQ multiplex PCR, and TCRdb's table has in-frame clones only and misses some. The sample lists about 140,000 clones; approximately 88% were seen once. The sample was PBMCs or T cells enriched from blood (not recorded which). The source is a man aged 35-49 years with acute COVID-19.

V usage is TRBV9 and J usage is TRBJ2-7; D gene unclear. The CDR3 loop spans 14 amino acids. Trimming took 0 bases from V and 2 from J, leaving 9 bases between them. CDR1 and CDR2 from the germline V gene are SGDLS and YYNGEE. The CDR3 DNA follows: TGTGCCAGCAGCGTAGAACTCAAACCCTACGAGCAGTACTTC. It translates to CASSVELKPYEQYF.

This clone was found once. The gene calls are TRBV2 and TRBJ2-3; a weak D match, TRBD1 (6 bases). CDR3 length equals 14 residues. Per germline, CDR1 SNHLY and CDR2 FYNNEI. V lost 10 bases to trimming and J lost 4 bases, with 18 bases between them. CDR3 protein: CATQNGKGADTQYF. CDR3 in DNA: TGTGCCACCCAGAACGGCAAGGGGGCAGATACGCAGTATTTT.

The chain employs TRBV4-1 and TRBJ1-1; 12 bases agree with TRBD1. The V gene end was trimmed by 1 base and the J gene end by 4 bases; junction bases not matched to a gene: 7. CDR1 and CDR2 (germline): MGHRA, YSYEKL. CDR3 length equals 17 residues. Here the CDR3 DNA reads TGCGCCAGCAGCCAAGTGGGACAGGGGGCGCATGGCACTGAAGCTTTCTTT. It encodes CASSQVGQGAHGTEAFF.

V gene TRBV11-2 combines with J gene TRBJ1-3, with a tentative D call TRBD1 (5 bases). V was pared by 5 bases and J by 11 bases, with 25 bases between. Germline loops: CDR1 SGHAT, CDR2 FQNNGV. The CDR3 is 16 residues long. The CDR3 spells CASSLQPPGRGSSIYF. CDR3 DNA: TGTGCCAGCAGCCTCCAACCGCCAGGGCGAGGTAGCTCCATATATTTT. The whole variable domain, filled in from reference TRBV11-2 and TRBJ1-3, reads EAGVAQSPRYKIIEKRQSVAFWCNPISGHATLYWYQQILGQGPKLLIQFQNNGVVDDSQLPKDRFSAERLKGVDSTLKIQPAKLEDSAVYLCASSLQPPGRGSSIYFGEGSWLTVV.

The chain combines TRBV19 with TRBJ1-4; D is undetermined. The V gene lost 4 bases and the J gene lost 6 bases, with 15 bases spanning the gap. The CDR3 loop spans 15 amino acids. Germline CDR1 LNHDA, CDR2 SQIVND (reference sequence). DNA of the CDR3: TGTGCCAGTAGTAGAGCGGGCCCGGTTCATGAAAAACTGTTTTTT. Translation: CASSRAGPVHEKLFF.

The genes are TRBV9 and TRBJ2-5, with a possible D match to TRBD1 (6 bases). V was cut by 1 base and J by 2 bases, with 9 bases left in between. This CDR3 contains 14 residues. Germline CDR1 SGDLS, CDR2 YYNGEE. CDR3 nucleotides: TGTGCCAGCAGCGTAAACGGACAGCAAGAGACCCAGTACTTC. Its translation: CASSVNGQQETQYF.

The chain combines TRBV12-5 with TRBJ2-1; the match to TRBD1 covers 7 bases. With V trimmed by 1 base and J by 1 base, 7 bases remained unmatched. The CDR3 sequence is 17 residues long. Germline CDR1 LGHNT, CDR2 FRNRAP. The CDR3 is CASGLGPGTESYNEQFF. CDR3 DNA sequence: TGTGCTAGTGGTTTGGGCCCCGGGACAGAGTCCTACAATGAGCAGTTCTTC. Combining the CDR3 with reference TRBV12-5 and TRBJ2-1 gives the whole variable domain DARVTQTPRHKVTEMGQEVTMRCQPILGHNTVFWYRQTMMQGLELLAYFRNRAPLDDSGMPKDRFSAEMPDATLATLKIQPSEPRDSAVYFCASGLGPGTESYNEQFFGPGTRLTVL.

In its sample, this clone was seen a few times. CDR3 sequence (DNA): TGTGCCAGCAGTACAGGGACGCCCTCTGGCTATGGCTACACCTTC. Amino acid sequence: CASSTGTPSGYGYTF. The chain carries TRBV5-4 and TRBJ1-2; maybe TRBD1 (6 bases). V gave up 5 bases and J gave up 4 bases, with 18 bases separating them. The germline V gene has CDR1 SGHNT and CDR2 YYREEE (reference sequence). This CDR3 contains 15 residues. Full variable domain (outside the CDR3, taken from reference TRBV5-4 and TRBJ1-2): ETGVTQSPTHLIKTRGQQVTLRCSSQSGHNTVSWYQQALGQGPQFIFQYYREEENGRGNFPPRFSGLQFPNYSSELNVNALELDDSALYLCASSTGTPSGYGYTFGSGTRLTVV.

J is TRBJ1-5 and V is TRBV5-1; D call uncertain. Germline values: CDR1 SGHRS, CDR2 YFSETQ. Trimming took 0 bases from V and 0 from J, leaving 7 bases between them. The CDR3 consists of 15 residues. CDR3 bases: TGCGCCAGCAGCTTGGGGGCCGGTAGCAATCAGCCCCAGCATTTT. Translating gives CASSLGAGSNQPQHF.

This chain connects TRBV20-1 to TRBJ2-5; 9 positions match TRBD2. Germline V gives CDR1 DFQATT, CDR2 SNEGSKA (reference sequence). Trimming removed 3 bases from V and 0 bases from J; junction bases left unmatched: 8. CDR3 length: 16 residues. This CDR3 is CSASPTSGLYQETQYF. The CDR3 nucleotides read TGCAGTGCTAGTCCGACTAGCGGACTGTACCAAGAGACCCAGTACTTC.

DNA for the CDR3: TGTGCCAGCAGTCCCAGTCCTGACGGGGGAGGCTACACCTTC. It encodes CASSPSPDGGGYTF. The chain recombines TRBV28 with TRBJ1-2; D may be TRBD1 (5 bases). Germline V gives CDR1 MDHEN, CDR2 SYDVKM. Trimming cost V 5 bases and J 8 bases, with 18 bases left between them. The CDR3 loop spans 14 amino acids.

This rearrangement joins TRBV5-6 to TRBJ2-1, with a possible D match to TRBD1 (6 bases). Germline V gives CDR1 SGHDT, CDR2 YYEEEE. This CDR3 region has 13 residues. The germline V and J ends were trimmed by 10 bases and 9 bases, with 20 bases remaining between them. CDR3 sequence reads: CAGQRVASTEQFF. DNA for the CDR3: TGTGCCGGACAGAGGGTAGCCTCCACTGAGCAGTTCTTC.

The chain employs TRBV18 and TRBJ2-1; 7 nucleotides line up with TRBD2. Trimming at V came to 3 bases and at J to 8 bases, leaving 13 bases not matched to a gene. This CDR3 region has 16 residues. CDR1 is KGHSH and CDR2 is LQKENI in the germline V gene. In nucleotides, the CDR3 is TGTGCCAGCTCACCTAATATAGGTCGGGCGGGGGATGAGCAGTTCTTC. Its translation: CASSPNIGRAGDEQFF.

The V call is TRBV5-1, the J call TRBJ2-1, with 8 bases fitting TRBD2. V dropped 0 bases and J dropped 6; count of bases not matched to a gene: 2. CDR1 SGHRS and CDR2 YFSETQ come from the germline V gene. The CDR3 totals 14 residues. CDR3 nucleotides: TGCGCCAGCAGCTTGGGAGCGGGAGTCAATGAGCAGTTCTTC. This gives the protein CASSLGAGVNEQFF. Complete variable domain (other parts from reference TRBV5-1 and TRBJ2-1): KAGVTQTPRYLIKTRGQQVTLSCSPISGHRSVSWYQQTPGQGLQFLFEYFSETQRNKGNFPGRFSGRQFSNSRSEMNVSTLELGDSALYLCASSLGAGVNEQFFGPGTRLTVL.

This chain connects TRBV11-3 to TRBJ2-1; D remains ambiguous. This CDR3 comprises 15 residues. Trimming pared 1 base from V and 0 bases from J, leaving 7 bases between. Germline values: CDR1 SGHNT, CDR2 YENEEA. CDR3 protein: CASSLGSSSYNEQFF. CDR3 bases: TGTGCCAGCAGCTTAGGATCTAGCTCCTACAATGAGCAGTTCTTC. Drawing the rest from reference TRBV11-3 and TRBJ2-1, the complete variable domain is EAGVVQSPRYKIIEKKQPVAFWCNPISGHNTLYWYLQNLGQGPELLIRYENEEAVDDSQLPKDRFSAERLKGVDSTLKIQPAELGDSAVYLCASSLGSSSYNEQFFGPGTRLTVL.

The V and J genes are TRBV27 and TRBJ2-3; D remains unclear. Germline-derived CDR1 and CDR2 are MNHEY and SMNVEV (reference sequence). The ends were cut back, 2 bases at V and 0 bases at J, with 12 bases in the middle. The CDR3 has 16 residues. For the CDR3, the DNA is TGTGCCAGCAGTTTAAACAGTATCCCTAGCACAGATACGCAGTATTTT. Translation gives CASSLNSIPSTDTQYF.

J is TRBJ1-5 and V is TRBV6-2 or TRBV6-3; 9 bases match TRBD1. V was clipped by 4 bases and J by 6 bases; unmatched bases: 4. Germline V gene data show CDR1 as MNHEY and CDR2 as SVGEGT. The CDR3 extends over 14 amino acids. CDR3: CASSSGQGRQPQHF. DNA of the CDR3: TGTGCCAGCAGTTCGGGACAGGGCCGTCAGCCCCAGCATTTT.

The chain has TRBV9 and TRBJ2-3; TRBD2 agrees at 8 bases. Germline CDR1 and CDR2: SGDLS and YYNGEE. Trimming took 2 bases from V and 3 from J; bases not matched to a gene: 5. This CDR3 spans 15 amino acids. The CDR3 nucleotides are TGTGCCAGCAGCGTTCGGGAGGGCCTAACAGATACGCAGTATTTT. Encoded protein: CASSVREGLTDTQYF.

The J gene is TRBJ1-5, the V gene TRBV19; maybe TRBD1 (6 bases). The ends were cut back, 10 bases at V and 4 bases at J, with 17 bases in the middle. CDR3 length equals 14 residues. Germline CDR1 reads LNHDA; CDR2 reads SQIVND (reference sequence). The CDR3 protein is CATAGGHGNQPQHF. The CDR3 coding sequence is TGTGCCACCGCGGGGGGGCATGGGAATCAGCCCCAGCATTTT. Drawing the rest from reference TRBV19 and TRBJ1-5, the complete variable domain is DGGITQSPKYLFRKEGQNVTLSCEQNLNHDAMYWYRQDPGQGLRLIYYSQIVNDFQKGDIAEGYSVSREKKESFPLTVTSAQKNPTAFYLCATAGGHGNQPQHFGDGTRLSIL.

The V call is TRBV9, the J call TRBJ2-3; a possible D gene is TRBD2 (7 bases). There are 15 residues in the CDR3. Germline CDR1 and CDR2: SGDLS and YYNGEE. V was shortened by 0 bases and J by 4 bases, with 12 bases between the two germline ends. The DNA for the CDR3 is TGTGCCAGCAGCGTAGCTGAGGGGGGGGCAGATACGCAGTATTTT. Translated, it gives CASSVAEGGADTQYF.

This clone was seen only a few times. J is TRBJ2-3 and V is TRBV7-6, with 16 bases identical to TRBD2. Germline CDR1 and CDR2: SGHVS and FNYEAQ. Unmatched junction bases numbered 2, after V lost 0 bases and J lost 5 bases. CDR3 length: 17 residues. CDR3 DNA: TGTGCCAGCAGCTTAGCCGGGACTAGCGGGGGGGTAGATACGCAGTATTTT. This sequence encodes CASSLAGTSGGVDTQYF.

V gene TRBV12-3 or TRBV12-4 combines with J gene TRBJ2-7; 13 bases are shared with TRBD2. Losses at the gene ends were 0 bases for V and 11 bases for J; bases not matched to a gene: 1. The CDR3 sequence is 13 residues long. This CDR3 is CASSLAGTSGEYF. The CDR3 bases are TGTGCCAGCAGTTTAGCCGGGACTAGCGGGGAGTACTTC.

V usage is TRBV5-8 and J usage is TRBJ1-5; D perhaps matches TRBD1 (6 bases). Deletions cut 4 bases from V and 5 bases from J, with 10 bases between. CDR1 SGHTS and CDR2 YDEGEE come from the germline V gene. CDR3 size: 13 residues. CDR3 sequence (DNA): TGTGCCAGCAGCCGGACAGTCGATCAGCCCCAGCATTTT. This codes for CASSRTVDQPQHF.

The V call is TRBV19, the J call TRBJ2-7; TRBD2 might be the D (5 bases). This CDR3 spans 13 amino acids. V shed 3 bases and J shed 3 bases, with 9 bases lying between them. Germline CDR1 and CDR2: LNHDA and SQIVND (reference sequence). CDR3 nucleotide sequence: TGTGCCAGTAGTATTAGCGCGGGCTACGAGCAGTACTTC. Amino acids: CASSISAGYEQYF.